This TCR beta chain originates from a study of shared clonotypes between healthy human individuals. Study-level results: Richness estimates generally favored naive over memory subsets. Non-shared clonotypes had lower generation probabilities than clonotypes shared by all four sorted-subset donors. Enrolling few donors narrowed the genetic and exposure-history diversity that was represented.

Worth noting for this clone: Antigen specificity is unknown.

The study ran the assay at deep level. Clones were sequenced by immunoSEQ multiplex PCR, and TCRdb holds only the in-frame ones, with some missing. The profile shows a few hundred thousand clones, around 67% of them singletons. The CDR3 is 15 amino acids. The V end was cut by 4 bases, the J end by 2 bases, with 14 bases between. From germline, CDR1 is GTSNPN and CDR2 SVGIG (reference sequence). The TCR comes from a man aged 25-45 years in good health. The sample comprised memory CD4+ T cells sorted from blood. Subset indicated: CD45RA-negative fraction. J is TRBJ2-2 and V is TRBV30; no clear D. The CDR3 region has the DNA TGTGCCTGGATGATTGGCGGAAGTAACACCGGGGAGCTGTTTTTT. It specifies CAWMIGGSNTGELFF. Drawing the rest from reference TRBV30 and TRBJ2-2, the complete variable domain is SQTIHQWPATLVQPVGSPLSLECTVEGTSNPNLYWYRQAAGRGLQLLFYSVGIGQISSEVPQNLSASRPQDRQFILSSKKLLLSDSGFYLCAWMIGGSNTGELFFGEGSRLTVL.